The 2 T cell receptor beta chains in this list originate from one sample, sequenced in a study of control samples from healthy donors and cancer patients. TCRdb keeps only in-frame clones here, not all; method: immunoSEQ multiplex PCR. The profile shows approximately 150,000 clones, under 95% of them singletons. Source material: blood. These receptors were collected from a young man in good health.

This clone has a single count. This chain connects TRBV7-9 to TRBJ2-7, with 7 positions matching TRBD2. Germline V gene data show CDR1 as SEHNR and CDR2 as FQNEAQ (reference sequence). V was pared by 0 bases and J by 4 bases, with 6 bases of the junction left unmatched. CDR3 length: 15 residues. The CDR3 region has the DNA TGTGCCAGCAGCTTAGCGGGCCCGGGGGGATACGAGCAGTACTTC. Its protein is CASSLAGPGGYEQYF. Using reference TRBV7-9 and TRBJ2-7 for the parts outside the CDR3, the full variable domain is DTGVSQNPRHKITKRGQNVTFRCDPISEHNRLYWYRQTLGQGPEFLTYFQNEAQLEKSRLLSDRFSAERPKGSFSTLEIQRTEQGDSAMYLCASSLAGPGGYEQYFGPGTRLTVT.

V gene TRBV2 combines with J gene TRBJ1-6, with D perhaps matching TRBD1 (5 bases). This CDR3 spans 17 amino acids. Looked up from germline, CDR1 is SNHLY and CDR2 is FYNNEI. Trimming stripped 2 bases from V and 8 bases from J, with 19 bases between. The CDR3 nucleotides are TGTGCCAGCAGTGAATCAGCGATTTGGGGCCAGCATTCACCCCTCCACTTT. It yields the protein CASSESAIWGQHSPLHF.